These 6 T cell receptor beta chains were sequenced from one sample in a study of blood T cell repertoires in COVID-19. The method was immunoSEQ multiplex PCR; TCRdb's version includes in-frame clones alone and lacks a portion of them. The sample has approximately 170,000 clones, more than 75% seen once. Sequenced material: peripheral blood. These receptors originate from a man aged 18 to 30 with COVID-19, enrolled during active disease.

This clone was seen only a few times. This chain uses TRBV10-3 with TRBJ2-7, with unresolved D. This CDR3 contains 12 residues. V lost 0 bases to trimming and J lost 9 bases, with 9 bases between them. Germline V gene data show CDR1 as ENHRY and CDR2 as SYGVKD. The CDR3 region is CAISESLAGQYF. DNA for the CDR3: TGTGCCATCAGTGAGTCTTTGGCAGGGCAGTACTTC.

The gene calls are TRBV27 and TRBJ2-4; D possibly corresponds to TRBD2 (5 bases). The CDR3 runs to 14 residues. The V gene's germline CDR1 is MNHEY and CDR2 SMNVEV (reference sequence). With 5 bases removed from V and 6 bases from J, the gap between germline ends came to 14 bases. The CDR3 loop is CASSPVRGGNIQYF. CDR3 in DNA: TGTGCCAGCAGTCCTGTCCGGGGTGGAAACATTCAGTACTTC.

The chain carries TRBV7-9 and TRBJ1-5; 7 nucleotides match TRBD1. This CDR3 is built from 13 residues. Germline lookup yields CDR1 SEHNR and CDR2 FQNEAQ (reference sequence). The V gene end was trimmed by 1 base and the J gene end by 9 bases; junction bases not matched to a gene: 3. The CDR3 bases are TGTGCCAGCAGCTTAGGGGACAGCTGGCCCCAGCATTTT. The encoded protein is CASSLGDSWPQHF.

CDR3 bases: TGTGCCAGCAGTCGCACAGGGGACACTGAAGCTTTCTTT. Its protein product is CASSRTGDTEAFF. The chain recombines TRBV6-5 with TRBJ1-1, with 7 nucleotides matching TRBD1. The V gene end was trimmed by 5 bases and the J gene end by 3 bases; junction bases not matched to a gene: 3. CDR1 is MNHEY and CDR2 is SVGAGI in the germline V gene. The CDR3 consists of 13 residues.

This clone is a singleton in its sample. The rearrangement joins TRBV24-1 to TRBJ2-2; TRBD2 might be the D (6 bases). The CDR3 loop spans 15 amino acids. Germline V gene sequence: CDR1 KGHDR, CDR2 SFDVKD. Trimming removed 2 bases at V and 3 bases at J, with 9 bases between. CDR3 amino acids: CATSDSGGYTGELFF. For the CDR3, the DNA is TGTGCCACCAGTGATTCTGGGGGGTACACCGGGGAGCTGTTTTTT.

This clone has only one observation. The chain couples TRBV10-2 to TRBJ1-1, with TRBD1 matching over 7 bases. The CDR3 consists of 15 residues. From germline, CDR1 is WSHSY and CDR2 SAAADI. Trimming at V came to 8 bases and at J to 2 bases, leaving 11 bases not matched to a gene. The DNA for the CDR3 is TGCGCCAGCTGGGAGCCGCGGGACAGAAACACTGAAGCTTTCTTT. Its protein product is CASWEPRDRNTEAFF.